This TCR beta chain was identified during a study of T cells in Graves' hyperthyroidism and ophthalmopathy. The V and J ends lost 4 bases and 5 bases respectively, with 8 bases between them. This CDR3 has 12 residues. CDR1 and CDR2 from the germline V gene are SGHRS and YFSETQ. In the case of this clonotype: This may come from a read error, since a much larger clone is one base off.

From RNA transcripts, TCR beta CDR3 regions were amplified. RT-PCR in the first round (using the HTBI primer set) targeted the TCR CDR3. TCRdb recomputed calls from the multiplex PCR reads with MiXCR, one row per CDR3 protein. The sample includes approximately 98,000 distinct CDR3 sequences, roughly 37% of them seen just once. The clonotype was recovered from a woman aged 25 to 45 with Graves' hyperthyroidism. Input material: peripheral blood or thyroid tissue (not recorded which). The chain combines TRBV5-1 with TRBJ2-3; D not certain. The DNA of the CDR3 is TGCGCCAGCAGCCCGCAGGAAGATACGCAGTATTTT. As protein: CASSPQEDTQYF.